This T cell receptor (beta chain) is drawn from a study of T-cell memory formation after mild COVID-19. Study context: Among the donors, TCR clusters were largely specific to each donor. Study findings and constraints: SARS-CoV-2 specificity was not confirmed for second-wave clones peaking on day 37. Clones that contracted from day 15 to 85 had balanced CD4/CD8; later expanders were CD4+ biased.

5'RACE, which relied on constant-segment primers, yielded TCR alpha and TCR beta cDNA libraries carrying sample barcodes and UMIs. TCRdb re-analysed the 5' RACE reads in MiXCR, keeping a single row per CDR3 protein. The top ten hold roughly 1.4% of the sample, which has 45,000 to 50,000 distinct CDR3 sequences, about 7.3% seen once. This clonotype was seen ten or more times. Its antigen is as yet unknown. The CDR3 length is 18 residues. After removal of 5 bases from V and 0 bases from J, the junction contained 9 bases not matched to a gene. Per germline, CDR1 MNHEY and CDR2 SMNVEV (reference sequence).

The rearrangement joins TRBV27 to TRBJ2-1; 11 bases fit TRBD2. Material: PBMCs or a T cell subset sorted from them (not recorded which). This receptor was identified in a young man who had mild COVID-19 (a few samples of this study predate the infection). Cell type and time point are not known. CDR3 coding DNA: TGTGCCAGCAGTATAACCGGGACTAGCGGCGTCTCCTACAATGAGCAGTTCTTC. Translating gives CASSITGTSGVSYNEQFF.